The next 21 T cell receptor beta chains were all read from a single sample in a study of control samples from healthy donors and cancer patients. Sequencing used immunoSEQ multiplex PCR; TCRdb keeps in-frame clones, though not all of them. The table lists about 170,000 clones, 94% of them singletons, with 1.1% to 1.5% in the top ten. Specimen: blood. The receptor set was obtained from a woman in her late teens or twenties in good health.

The rearrangement links TRBV7-9 to TRBJ1-2, with D unresolved. Germline CDR1 and CDR2: SEHNR and FQNEAQ (reference sequence). The CDR3 sequence is 11 residues long. V was shortened by 8 bases and J by 8 bases, with 12 bases between the two germline ends. CDR3 in DNA: TGTGCCAGCGCCCGAGAGGGCGGCTACACCTTC. Residues: CASAREGGYTF.

V is TRBV11-2 and J is TRBJ2-1, with D tentatively TRBD2 (6 bases). Trimming took off 3 bases at V and 0 bases at J, with 6 bases between the two ends. The germline gives CDR1 SGHAT, CDR2 FQNNGV. The CDR3 totals 14 residues. The DNA of the CDR3 is TGTGCCAGCAGCTTTAGCGGCTCCTACAATGAGCAGTTCTTC. The encoded protein is CASSFSGSYNEQFF.

This clone appeared a single time. The chain links TRBV18 to TRBJ2-2; 9 positions agree with TRBD2. This CDR3 is 16 amino acids long. CDR1 is KGHSH and CDR2 is LQKENI in the germline V gene. Unmatched junction bases numbered 4, after V lost 3 bases and J lost 2 bases. The CDR3 DNA is TGTGCCAGCTCACCGAGACTAGCGGATAACACCGGGGAGCTGTTTTTT. This gives the protein CASSPRLADNTGELFF.

V and J are TRBV15 and TRBJ1-4; D gene ambiguous. Per germline, CDR1 LNHNV and CDR2 YYDKDF (reference sequence). The V gene lost 8 bases and the J gene lost 3 bases, with 19 bases spanning the gap. CDR3 size: 16 residues. CDR3 in amino acids: CATSRGREVPNEKLFF. In nucleotides, the CDR3 is TGTGCCACCTCCCGAGGGAGGGAAGTACCTAATGAAAAACTGTTTTTT.

The rearrangement links TRBV3-1 (or the pseudogene TRBV3-2) to TRBJ1-4; tentative D call: TRBD1 (6 bases). The V gene lost 5 bases and the J gene lost 3 bases, with 19 bases spanning the gap. The CDR3 loop spans 17 amino acids. CDR1 is LGHDT and CDR2 is YNNKEL in the germline V gene (reference sequence). The CDR3 reads CASSKGLAGAANEKLFF. Here the CDR3 DNA reads TGTGCCAGCAGCAAGGGTCTCGCAGGGGCGGCTAATGAAAAACTGTTTTTT.

V gene TRBV9 combines with J gene TRBJ2-3, with D possibly called TRBD1 or TRBD2 (5 bases each). With 2 bases removed from V and 5 bases from J, the gap between germline ends came to 18 bases. This CDR3 has 16 residues. The germline V gene encodes CDR1 SGDLS and CDR2 YYNGEE. CDR3 nucleotide sequence: TGTGCCAGCAGCGTCGACCCCCAGGGAGCGAGAGATACGCAGTATTTT. Translation gives CASSVDPQGARDTQYF.

This rearrangement joins TRBV19 to TRBJ2-3; D is possibly TRBD1 or TRBD2 (5 bases each). CDR1 and CDR2 from the germline V gene are LNHDA and SQIVND (reference sequence). The CDR3 totals 15 residues. Deletions cut 4 bases from V and 0 bases from J, with 11 bases between. CDR3 sequence: CASSTRGPSTDTQYF. Here the CDR3 DNA reads TGTGCCAGTAGTACCCGGGGCCCCAGCACAGATACGCAGTATTTT.

This sequence joins TRBV6-4 and TRBJ1-4, with D maybe TRBD1 (6 bases). The CDR3 length is 15 residues. The V end was cut by 6 bases, the J end by 5 bases, with 16 bases between. The germline CDR1 and CDR2 sequences are MRHNA and SNTAGT. CDR3 residues: CASRGPTGLNEKLFF. The CDR3 DNA reads as TGTGCCAGCAGGGGACCGACAGGATTAAATGAAAAACTGTTTTTT.

The chain has TRBV6-5 and TRBJ2-7; a possible D gene is TRBD1 (6 bases). Germline CDR1 is MNHEY and CDR2 is SVGAGI. Trimming cost V 4 bases and J 5 bases, with 9 bases left between them. This CDR3 contains 12 residues. CDR3 region: CASSLTGNEQYF. As DNA, the CDR3 is TGTGCCAGCAGTTTAACAGGGAACGAGCAGTACTTC.

The gene calls are TRBV11-2 and TRBJ2-5, with D perhaps matching TRBD1 (6 bases). Looked up from germline, CDR1 is SGHAT and CDR2 is FQNNGV. Trimming cost V 5 bases and J 4 bases, with 20 bases left between them. The CDR3 covers 16 residues. This CDR3 is CASSAWDTLRAETQYF. CDR3 coding DNA: TGTGCCAGCAGCGCCTGGGACACCCTCCGCGCAGAGACCCAGTACTTC. The full variable domain, its missing parts supplied by reference TRBV11-2 and TRBJ2-5, is EAGVAQSPRYKIIEKRQSVAFWCNPISGHATLYWYQQILGQGPKLLIQFQNNGVVDDSQLPKDRFSAERLKGVDSTLKIQPAKLEDSAVYLCASSAWDTLRAETQYFGPGTRLLVL.

The V and J genes are TRBV7-2 and TRBJ2-3; D assignment may be TRBD1 or TRBD2 (6 bases each). Trimming removed 2 bases at V and 6 bases at J, with 24 bases between. This CDR3 comprises 18 residues. CDR1 and CDR2 (germline): SGHTA, FQGNSA. CDR3 amino acids: CASSLPPGGGLKSDTQYF. CDR3 bases: TGTGCCAGCAGCTTACCGCCCGGAGGGGGGTTGAAGTCTGATACGCAGTATTTT.

The chain carries TRBV6-9 and TRBJ1-4, with D unclear. This CDR3 region has 14 residues. V lost 9 bases, J lost 8 bases, and 19 bases lay in between. CDR1 and CDR2 from the germline V gene are MNHGY and SVAAGI. CDR3 bases: TGTGCCAGGCCTGTCTTGTCGCCGGAGGAAAAACTGTTTTTT. Its translation: CARPVLSPEEKLFF.

This clone was detected once. V usage is TRBV15 and J usage is TRBJ1-5; no reliable D call. The CDR3 is 16 residues long. The V gene lost 0 bases and the J gene lost 0 bases, with 9 bases spanning the gap. From germline, CDR1 is LNHNV and CDR2 YYDKDF (reference sequence). Here the CDR3 reads CATSRDRGSSNQPQHF. CDR3 in DNA: TGTGCCACCAGCAGAGATCGAGGGTCTAGCAATCAGCCCCAGCATTTT.

V is TRBV29-1 and J is TRBJ2-1; 7 nucleotides line up with TRBD1. Looked up from germline, CDR1 is SQVTM and CDR2 is ANQGSEA. This CDR3 spans 19 amino acids. V lost 1 base, J lost 6 bases, and 21 bases stayed unmatched. The CDR3 spells CSVEAWTGTVGNQGNEQFF. In nucleotides, the CDR3 is TGCAGCGTTGAAGCCTGGACGGGGACAGTCGGAAACCAAGGCAATGAGCAGTTCTTC.

The V gene is TRBV19, the J gene TRBJ2-2, with D unclear. V was cut by 4 bases and J by 3 bases, with 12 bases left in between. This CDR3 spans 15 amino acids. Germline CDR1 LNHDA, CDR2 SQIVND (reference sequence). The CDR3 DNA follows: TGTGCCAGTAGTACAAAAGTTGGAGACACCGGGGAGCTGTTTTTT. Its translation: CASSTKVGDTGELFF. The whole variable domain, filled in from reference TRBV19 and TRBJ2-2, reads DGGITQSPKYLFRKEGQNVTLSCEQNLNHDAMYWYRQDPGQGLRLIYYSQIVNDFQKGDIAEGYSVSREKKESFPLTVTSAQKNPTAFYLCASSTKVGDTGELFFGEGSRLTVL.

The gene calls are TRBV6-4 and TRBJ1-1; no firm D call. CDR1 is MRHNA and CDR2 is SNTAGT in the germline V gene. The ends were cut back, 5 bases at V and 5 bases at J, with 18 bases in the middle. This CDR3 comprises 15 residues. The CDR3 spells CASSPLGLPGTEAFF. In DNA form, the CDR3 reads TGTGCCAGCAGTCCTCTAGGTCTACCGGGTACTGAAGCTTTCTTT.

This clone was counted once. The sample carries other DNA sequences with the same CDR3. The J gene is TRBJ1-5, the V gene TRBV19, with D possibly TRBD1 on 5 matching bases. Germline V lookup: CDR1 LNHDA, CDR2 SQIVND (reference sequence). This CDR3 is 14 amino acids long. V lost 3 bases and J 2 bases, leaving 8 bases between the germline ends. Here the CDR3 reads CASSIGQGNQPQHF. CDR3 nucleotide sequence: TGTGCCAGTAGTATCGGACAAGGCAATCAGCCCCAGCATTTT.

The V and J genes are TRBV7-2 and TRBJ1-6; no definite D call. This CDR3 contains 14 residues. V was pared by 5 bases and J by 6 bases, with 11 bases between. CDR1 and CDR2 from the germline V gene are SGHTA and FQGNSA. In nucleotides, the CDR3 is TGTGCCAGCAGCCCCCGGGTGGCTAATTCACCCCTCCACTTT. Residues: CASSPRVANSPLHF. Full variable domain (rest looked up from reference TRBV7-2 and TRBJ1-6): GAGVSQSPSNKVTEKGKDVELRCDPISGHTALYWYRQSLGQGLEFLIYFQGNSAPDKSGLPSDRFSAERTGGSVSTLTIQRTQQEDSAVYLCASSPRVANSPLHFGNGTRLTVT.

The gene calls are TRBV7-2 and TRBJ2-2; no definite D call. The CDR3 has 13 residues. Germline assignment: CDR1 SGHTA and CDR2 FQGNSA. Trimming removed 1 base from V and 9 bases from J, with 9 bases in between. The CDR3 loop is CASSLDWARELFF. DNA for the CDR3: TGTGCCAGCAGCTTAGATTGGGCGAGGGAGCTGTTTTTT.

The table lists this clone with a count of one. The CDR3 spells CASSLGRWGNTIYF. DNA of the CDR3: TGCGCCAGCAGCTTGGGCAGGTGGGGAAACACCATATATTTT. The chain is built from TRBV5-1 and TRBJ1-3; D ambiguous. V was trimmed by 0 bases and J by 4 bases, leaving 8 bases between them. Germline-derived CDR1 and CDR2 are SGHRS and YFSETQ. The CDR3 has 14 amino acids.

The rearrangement joins TRBV13 to TRBJ2-6, with a weak D call TRBD1 (6 bases). Trimming removed 5 bases from V and 16 bases from J, with 18 bases in between. The CDR3 extends over 13 amino acids. Germline V lookup: CDR1 PRHDT, CDR2 FYEKMQ (reference sequence). The CDR3, as DNA: TGTGCCAGCAGCATCCTATTGGACAGCCAACTGACTTTC. It yields the protein CASSILLDSQLTF.